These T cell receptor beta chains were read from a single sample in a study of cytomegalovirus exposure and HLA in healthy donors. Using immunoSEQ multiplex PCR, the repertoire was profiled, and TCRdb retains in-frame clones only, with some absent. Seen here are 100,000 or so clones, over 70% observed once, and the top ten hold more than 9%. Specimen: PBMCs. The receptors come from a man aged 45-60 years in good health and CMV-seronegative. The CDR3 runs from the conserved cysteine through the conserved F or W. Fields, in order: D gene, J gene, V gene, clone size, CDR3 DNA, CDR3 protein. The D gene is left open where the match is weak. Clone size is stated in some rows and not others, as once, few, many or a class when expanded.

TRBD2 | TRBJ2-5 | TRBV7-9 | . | TGTGCCAGCAGCCCTCCGGGACTAGCGGGATGGAAGACCCAGTACTTC | CASSPPGLAGWKTQYF
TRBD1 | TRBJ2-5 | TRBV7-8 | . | TGTGCCAGCAGCTTAGTGGGGGGACAGGGAAGGGGCGAGACCCAGTACTTC | CASSLVGGQGRGETQYF
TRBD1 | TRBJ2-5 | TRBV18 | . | TGTGCCAGCTCACCTGGACAGGGTGAGACCCAGTACTTC | CASSPGQGETQYF
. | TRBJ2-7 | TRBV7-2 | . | TGTGCCAGCAGCCAGGGGTTCCGGGGCGAAAGGTCCGAGCAGTACTTC | CASSQGFRGERSEQYF
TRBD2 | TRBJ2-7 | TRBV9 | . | TGTGCCAGCAGCGCCCAAGGACTAGCGGGAGACTACGAGCAGTACTTC | CASSAQGLAGDYEQYF
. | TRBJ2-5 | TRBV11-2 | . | TGTGCCAGCAGCTTACAGGCCCTAGAGACCCAGTACTTC | CASSLQALETQYF
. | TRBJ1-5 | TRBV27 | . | TGTGCCAGCAGTTTAGAGGTTGGGCAGCCCCAGCATTTT | CASSLEVGQPQHF
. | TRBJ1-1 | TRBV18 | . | TGTGCCAGCCTTCCCGGGACTGAGAACACTGAAGCTTTCTTT | CASLPGTENTEAFF
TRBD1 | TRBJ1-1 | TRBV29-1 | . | TGCAGCGTCGGACAGGGTGGGAGAGGCACTGAAGCTTTCTTT | CSVGQGGRGTEAFF
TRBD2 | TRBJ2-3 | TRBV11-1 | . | TGTGCAGTAGGCGGGAGGATTGCAGATACGCAGTATTTT | CAVGGRIADTQYF
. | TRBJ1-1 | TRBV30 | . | TGTGCCTGGGACGGGGAATTCACTGAAGCTTTCTTT | CAWDGEFTEAFF
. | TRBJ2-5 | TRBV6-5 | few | TGTGCCAGCGTGTCCGTCCAAGAGACCCAGTACTTC | CASVSVQETQYF
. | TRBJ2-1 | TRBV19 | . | TGTGCCAGTAGTCAGGCTCCGGAGGTCAATGAGCAGTTCTTC | CASSQAPEVNEQFF
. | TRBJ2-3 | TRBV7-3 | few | TGTGCCAGCAGCTTAACCCGGCGGGGTTCAGCAGATACGCAGTATTTT | CASSLTRRGSADTQYF
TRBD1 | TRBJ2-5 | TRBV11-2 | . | TGTGCCAGCAGCTCTAACACCCTCAGGGGGCGGGAGACCCAGTACTTC | CASSSNTLRGRETQYF
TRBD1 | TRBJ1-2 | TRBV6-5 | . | TGTGCCAGCAGTTATAACAGGGGTCTGGGCTACACCTTC | CASSYNRGLGYTF
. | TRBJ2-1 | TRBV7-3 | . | TGTGCCAGCAGCGCGGGACCCTCGGAGAGGGAGCAGTTCTTC | CASSAGPSEREQFF
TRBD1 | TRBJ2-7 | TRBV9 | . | TGTGCCATCCGGAGGTCAGGGGGATATTTTGACGAGCAGTACTTC | CAIRRSGGYFDEQYF
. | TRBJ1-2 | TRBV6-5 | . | TGTGCCAGCAGTTACTCGGGCAGCAACTATGGCTACACCTTC | CASSYSGSNYGYTF
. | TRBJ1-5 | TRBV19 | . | TGTGCCAGTAGTAAGACAGGCCTTTATCAGCCCCAGCATTTT | CASSKTGLYQPQHF
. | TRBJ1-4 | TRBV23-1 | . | TGCGCCAGCGATCCTAGAGGGCCTGGGACTAATGAAAAACTGTTTTTT | CASDPRGPGTNEKLFF
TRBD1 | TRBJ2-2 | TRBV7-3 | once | TGTGCCAGCACCTATAGCCCGACAGGGGGCGGGGAGCTGTTTTTT | CASTYSPTGGGELFF
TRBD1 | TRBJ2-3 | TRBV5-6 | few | TGTGCCAGCAGCTCGACGCCAGGGGGCTCGAGAACGCAGTATTTT | CASSSTPGGSRTQYF
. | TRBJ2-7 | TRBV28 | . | TGTGCCAGCAGTCTCATGACTAGTCGCGACGAGCAGTACTTC | CASSLMTSRDEQYF
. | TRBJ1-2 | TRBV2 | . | TGTGCCAGCAGTGAGACCGGGTTTGGCTACACCTTC | CASSETGFGYTF
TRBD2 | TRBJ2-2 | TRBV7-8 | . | TGTGCCAGCAGCTTTAGCGGGGACGGGTACTGGGAGCTGTTTTTT | CASSFSGDGYWELFF
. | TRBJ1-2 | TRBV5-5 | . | TGTGCCAGCAGCTTGGGGGAGGGGATCTATGGCTACACCTTC | CASSLGEGIYGYTF
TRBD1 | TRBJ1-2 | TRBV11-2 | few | TGTGCCAGCAGCGCGGGACAGGGGAGGAGCTACACCTTC | CASSAGQGRSYTF
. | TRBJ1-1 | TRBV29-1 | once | TGCAGCGCCCAAGCGGGGATCACTGAAGCTTTCTTT | CSAQAGITEAFF
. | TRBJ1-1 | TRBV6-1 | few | TGTGCCAGCAGTGAAGGACCCGGAGGGAACACTGAAGCTTTCTTT | CASSEGPGGNTEAFF
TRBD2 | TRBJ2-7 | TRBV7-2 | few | TGTGCCAGCAGCCAAAGAAGGTCTCCCACTAGCGGGGGATATTACGAGCAGTACTTC | CASSQRRSPTSGGYYEQYF
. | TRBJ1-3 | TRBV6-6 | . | TGTGCCAGCAGTTTTCGGGAGGGCACCATATATTTT | CASSFREGTIYF
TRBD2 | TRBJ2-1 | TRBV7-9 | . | TGTGCCAGCAGCTTAGGGGGCGGGAGTTCCCCTGAGCAGTTCTTC | CASSLGGGSSPEQFF
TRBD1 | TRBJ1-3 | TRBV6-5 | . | TGTGCCAGCACCCCTGACAGGGTGACCGGAAACACCATATATTTT | CASTPDRVTGNTIYF
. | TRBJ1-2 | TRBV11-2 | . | TGTGCCAGCAGCACCGGGATTTCGTATGGCTACACCTTC | CASSTGISYGYTF